This TCR beta chain is from a study of technical replicates of blood from several donors. Profiled with immunoSEQ multiplex PCR; TCRdb holds only in-frame clones, not every one. The sample holds about 84,000 clones, approximately 97% seen once. Looked up from germline, CDR1 is SGDLS and CDR2 is YYNGEE. CDR3 size: 22 residues. Trimming at V came to 6 bases and at J to 2 bases, leaving 28 bases not matched to a gene. The TCR sequence derives from a human donor in good health. The chain joins TRBV9 to TRBJ2-5, with 10 nucleotides matching TRBD2. Material for sequencing was T cells isolated from PBMCs. As DNA, the CDR3 is TGTGCCAGCACTCCGGCTTTCTGGAAAGGGACCGGGACTAGCGATTTTCAAGAGACCCAGTACTTC. Translated, it gives CASTPAFWKGTGTSDFQETQYF.